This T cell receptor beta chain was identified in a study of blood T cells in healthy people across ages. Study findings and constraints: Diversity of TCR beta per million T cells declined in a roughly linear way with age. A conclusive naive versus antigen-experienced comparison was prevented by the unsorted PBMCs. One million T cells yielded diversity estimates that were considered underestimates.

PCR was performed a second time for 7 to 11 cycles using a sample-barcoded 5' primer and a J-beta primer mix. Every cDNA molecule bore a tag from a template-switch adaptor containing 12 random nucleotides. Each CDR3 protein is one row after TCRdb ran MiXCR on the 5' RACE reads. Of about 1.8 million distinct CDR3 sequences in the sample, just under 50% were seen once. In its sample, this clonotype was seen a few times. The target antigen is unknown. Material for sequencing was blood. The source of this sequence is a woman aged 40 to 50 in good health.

The CDR3 nucleotides are TGTGCCAGCAGTCCCTTCGACAGGAACTATGGCTACACCTTC. Its protein product is CASSPFDRNYGYTF. This rearrangement joins TRBV6-6 to TRBJ1-2; weak D call: TRBD1 (6 bases). Between the trimmed V and J ends, which lost 5 bases and 2 bases, there was a span of 12 bases. The V gene's germline CDR1 is MNHNY and CDR2 SVGAGI (reference sequence). The CDR3 runs 14 residues.